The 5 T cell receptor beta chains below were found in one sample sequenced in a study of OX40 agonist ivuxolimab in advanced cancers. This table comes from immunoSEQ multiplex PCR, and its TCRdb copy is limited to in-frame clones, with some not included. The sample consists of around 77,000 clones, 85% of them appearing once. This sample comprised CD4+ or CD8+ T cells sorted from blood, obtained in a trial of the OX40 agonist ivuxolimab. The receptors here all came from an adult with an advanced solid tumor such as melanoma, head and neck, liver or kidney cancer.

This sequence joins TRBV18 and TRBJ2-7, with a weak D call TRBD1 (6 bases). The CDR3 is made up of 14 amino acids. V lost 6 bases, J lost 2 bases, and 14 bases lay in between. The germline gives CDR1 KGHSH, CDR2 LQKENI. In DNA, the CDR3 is TGTGCCAGCTCCCGCCTACAGGGAACCTACGAGCAGTACTTC. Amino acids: CASSRLQGTYEQYF.

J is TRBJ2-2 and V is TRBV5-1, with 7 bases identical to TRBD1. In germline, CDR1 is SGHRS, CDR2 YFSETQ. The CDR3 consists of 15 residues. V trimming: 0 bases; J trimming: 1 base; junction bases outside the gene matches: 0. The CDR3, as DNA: TGCGCCAGCAGCTTGGACAGGGGGAACACCGGGGAGCTGTTTTTT. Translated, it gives CASSLDRGNTGELFF.

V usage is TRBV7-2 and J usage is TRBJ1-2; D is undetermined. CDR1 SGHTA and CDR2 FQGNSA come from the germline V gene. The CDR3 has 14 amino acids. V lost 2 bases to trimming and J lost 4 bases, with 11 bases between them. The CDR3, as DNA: TGTGCCAGCAGCTTAAGCTTTACAGCCTATGGCTACACCTTC. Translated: CASSLSFTAYGYTF.

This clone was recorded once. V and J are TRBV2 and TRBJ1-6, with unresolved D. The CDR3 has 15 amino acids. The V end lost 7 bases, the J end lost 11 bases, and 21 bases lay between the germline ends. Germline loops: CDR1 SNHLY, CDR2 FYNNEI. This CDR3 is CASTEGLGPTTPLHF. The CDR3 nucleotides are TGTGCCAGCACTGAGGGTCTGGGTCCAACTACACCCCTCCACTTT.

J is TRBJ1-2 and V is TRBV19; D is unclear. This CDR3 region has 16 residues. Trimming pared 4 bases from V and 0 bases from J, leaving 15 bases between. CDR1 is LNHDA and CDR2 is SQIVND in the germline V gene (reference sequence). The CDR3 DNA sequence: TGTGCCAGTAGTACCCCCCGGACGGGAACTAACTATGGCTACACCTTC. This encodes CASSTPRTGTNYGYTF. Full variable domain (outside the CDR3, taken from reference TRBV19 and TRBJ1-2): DGGITQSPKYLFRKEGQNVTLSCEQNLNHDAMYWYRQDPGQGLRLIYYSQIVNDFQKGDIAEGYSVSREKKESFPLTVTSAQKNPTAFYLCASSTPRTGTNYGYTFGSGTRLTVV.